The T cell receptor beta chain under discussion was sequenced for a study of cytomegalovirus exposure and HLA in healthy donors. At the level of the study: An early data release held approximately 80 million unique TCRs from HLA-typed donors.

Primers included in the PCR were 60 Vbeta and 13 Jbeta primers. The method was immunoSEQ multiplex PCR; TCRdb's version includes in-frame clones alone and lacks a portion of them. The data show approximately 150,000 clones, 80% to 90% seen once. Concerning this clone: Its specificity is not known.

Study-level results: Analyzed later, association rates of TCRs varied across HLA loci, with DRB1 most and HLA-C fewest. Accounts indicate the classifier identified cytomegalovirus status with strong specificity and sensitivity.

Trimming removed 4 bases from V and 11 bases from J; junction bases left unmatched: 12. The CDR3 spans 14 residues. The germline gives CDR1 SGDLS, CDR2 YYNGEE. The source of this sequence is a young woman in good health and CMV-seropositive. Sequenced sample: PBMCs. This chain links TRBV9 with TRBJ1-5; 7 nucleotides match TRBD1. The CDR3 is CASSLGTASGTQHF. The DNA of the CDR3 is TGTGCCAGCAGCTTAGGGACAGCCTCCGGGACCCAGCATTTT.